This TCR beta chain originates from a study of blood T cell repertoires in COVID-19. Across the study: Donors in the United States, Italy and Spain gave samples during acute or convalescent COVID-19. PBMCs, B-cell-depleted T cells, or T cells provided the cDNA or gDNA that made up the material.

The V gene's germline CDR1 is SEHNR and CDR2 FQNEAQ (reference sequence). CDR3 length: 13 residues. Trimming shortened V by 5 bases and J by 4 bases, and 11 bases separated the two germline ends. In the original processing: Estimation of nucleated cell counts was performed using reference gene primer amplification. TCRdb's copy holds only in-frame clones and misses some; the assay was immunoSEQ multiplex PCR. That table gives V, J and clone size, and the DNA gave D and trimming. The table shows some 300,000 clones, with approximately 88% occurring only once. The sample holds a few counts of this clone.

The TCR sequence derives from a woman aged 25-40 years who had recovered from COVID-19. The chain couples TRBV7-9 to TRBJ1-1; no firm D call. Sequencing was carried out using peripheral blood. The CDR3 reads CASSLLFSTEAFF. The CDR3 bases are TGTGCCAGCAGCCTCCTTTTTAGCACTGAAGCTTTCTTT.